The clone carrying this T cell receptor (beta chain) was seen only a few times. Its matching antigen is unknown. The data were obtained in a study of OX40 agonist ivuxolimab in advanced cancers. Study findings and constraints: Expanded clones tended on average to be more numerous among CD8+ T cells than CD4+. Clonal expansion was seen in CD4+ and CD8+ blood T cells by week 6 at 0.1 to 3.0 mg/kg. Antigen specificity was not determined for the expanded peripheral T cells.

Measured with immunoSEQ multiplex PCR; TCRdb has only the in-frame clones, and not every one. The sample includes 58,000 or so clones, 83% of them seen just once. This CDR3 has 14 amino acids. V was clipped by 2 bases and J by 0 bases, with 7 bases between them. CDR1 and CDR2 from the germline V gene are MDHEN and SYDVKM. Any history of autoimmune disease or systemic immunosuppression disqualified patients. This clonotype originated in an adult with an advanced solid tumor such as melanoma, head and neck, liver or kidney cancer. The V gene is TRBV28, the J gene TRBJ1-1; D not resolved. The sample consisted of CD4+ or CD8+ T cells sorted from blood, taken in a trial of the OX40 agonist ivuxolimab. The CDR3 nucleotides are TGTGCCAGCAGTTTAGTGCAGATGAACACTGAAGCTTTCTTT. This codes for CASSLVQMNTEAFF. The full variable domain, completed using reference TRBV28 and TRBJ1-1, is DVKVTQSSRYLVKRTGEKVFLECVQDMDHENMFWYRQDPGLGLRLIYFSYDVKMKEKGDIPEGYSVSREKKERFSLILESASTNQTSMYLCASSLVQMNTEAFFGQGTRLTVV.